This TCR beta chain came from a study of T cell changes during pregnancy in multiple sclerosis. Germline-derived CDR1 and CDR2 are SQVTM and ANQGSEA. V dropped 4 bases and J dropped 1 base, with 11 bases sitting between them. This CDR3 has 14 amino acids. The protocol was immunoSEQ multiplex PCR, while the TCRdb copy is restricted to in-frame clones and leaves out a portion. Of some 74,000 clones listed, roughly 92% are singletons. The receptor comes from a female donor with multiple sclerosis, enrolled in a pregnancy study. The sequencing here drew on peripheral blood, taken before pregnancy. The V and J genes are TRBV29-1 and TRBJ1-5, with D perhaps matching TRBD1 (5 bases). The CDR3 coding sequence is TGCAGCGTTGCGGGCGGGGGAAGCAATCAGCCCCAGCATTTT. Protein: CSVAGGGSNQPQHF.